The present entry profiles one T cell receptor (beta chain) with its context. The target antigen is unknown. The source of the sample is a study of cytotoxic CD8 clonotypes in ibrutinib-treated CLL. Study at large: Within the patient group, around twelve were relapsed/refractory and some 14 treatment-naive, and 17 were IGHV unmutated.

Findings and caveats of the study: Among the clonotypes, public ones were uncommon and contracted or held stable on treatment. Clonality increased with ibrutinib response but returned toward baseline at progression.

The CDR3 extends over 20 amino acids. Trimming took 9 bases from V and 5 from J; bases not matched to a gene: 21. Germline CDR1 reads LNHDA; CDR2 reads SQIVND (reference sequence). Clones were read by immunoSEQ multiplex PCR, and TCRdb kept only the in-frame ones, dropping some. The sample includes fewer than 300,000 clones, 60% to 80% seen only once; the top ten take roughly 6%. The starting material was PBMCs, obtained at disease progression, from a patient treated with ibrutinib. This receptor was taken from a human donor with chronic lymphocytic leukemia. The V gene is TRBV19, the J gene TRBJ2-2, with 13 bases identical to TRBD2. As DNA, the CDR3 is TGTGCCAGCTTTCCTATCTTCGGACTAGCGGGGGCGGAAGGAACCGGGGAGCTGTTTTTT. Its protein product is CASFPIFGLAGAEGTGELFF. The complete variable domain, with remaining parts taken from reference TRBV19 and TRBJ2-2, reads DGGITQSPKYLFRKEGQNVTLSCEQNLNHDAMYWYRQDPGQGLRLIYYSQIVNDFQKGDIAEGYSVSREKKESFPLTVTSAQKNPTAFYLCASFPIFGLAGAEGTGELFFGEGSRLTVL.